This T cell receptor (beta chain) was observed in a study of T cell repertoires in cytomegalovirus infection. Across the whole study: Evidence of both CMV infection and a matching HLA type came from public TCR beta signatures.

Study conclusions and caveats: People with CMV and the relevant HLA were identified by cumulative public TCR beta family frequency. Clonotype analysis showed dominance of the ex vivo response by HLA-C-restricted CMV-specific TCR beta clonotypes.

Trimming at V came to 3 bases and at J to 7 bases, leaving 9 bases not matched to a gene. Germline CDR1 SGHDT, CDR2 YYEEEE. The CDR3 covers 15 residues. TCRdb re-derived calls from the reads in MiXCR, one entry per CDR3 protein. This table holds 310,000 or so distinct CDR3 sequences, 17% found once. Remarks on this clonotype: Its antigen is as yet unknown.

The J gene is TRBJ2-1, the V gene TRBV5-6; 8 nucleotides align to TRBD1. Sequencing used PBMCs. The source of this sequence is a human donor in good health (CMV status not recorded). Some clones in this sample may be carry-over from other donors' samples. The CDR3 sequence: CASSSTGGLRNEQFF. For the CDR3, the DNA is TGTGCCAGCAGCTCCACAGGGGGTTTGCGAAATGAGCAGTTCTTC.